This record covers a single T cell receptor (beta chain). TCRdb's table, derived via immunoSEQ multiplex PCR, lists solely in-frame clones and lacks some. The data show 250,000 to 350,000 clones, with around 89% seen just once and about 12% held by the top ten. The CDR3 extends over 12 amino acids. V lost 2 bases, J lost 6 bases, and 6 bases lay in between. Germline lookup yields CDR1 SGDLS and CDR2 YYNGEE. This specimen comes from a study of blood T cell repertoires in COVID-19. Study at large: PBMCs, B-cell-depleted T cells, or T cells provided the cDNA or gDNA that made up the material.

The rearrangement links TRBV9 to TRBJ2-1; the D gene is possibly TRBD2 (5 bases). Sequencing used peripheral blood. The source of this sequence is a woman in her sixties or seventies with acute or convalescent COVID-19. CDR3 sequence reads: CASSVGSNEQFF. The CDR3 DNA reads TGTGCCAGCAGCGTTGGGAGCAATGAGCAGTTCTTC.